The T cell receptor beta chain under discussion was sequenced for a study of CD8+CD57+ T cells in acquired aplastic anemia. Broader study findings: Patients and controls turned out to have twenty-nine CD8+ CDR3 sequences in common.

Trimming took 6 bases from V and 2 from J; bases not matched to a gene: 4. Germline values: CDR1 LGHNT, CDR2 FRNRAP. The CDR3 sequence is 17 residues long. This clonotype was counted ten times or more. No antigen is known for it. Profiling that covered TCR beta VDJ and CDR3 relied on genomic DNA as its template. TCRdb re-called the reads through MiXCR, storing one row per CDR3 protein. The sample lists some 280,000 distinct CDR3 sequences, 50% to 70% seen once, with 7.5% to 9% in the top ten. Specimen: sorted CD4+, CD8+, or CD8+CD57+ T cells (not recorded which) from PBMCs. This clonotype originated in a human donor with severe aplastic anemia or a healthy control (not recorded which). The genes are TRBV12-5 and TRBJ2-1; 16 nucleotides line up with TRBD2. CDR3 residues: CASGLGTSGGAYNEQFF. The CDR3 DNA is TGTGCTAGTGGACTGGGGACTAGCGGGGGGGCCTACAATGAGCAGTTCTTC.